The 29 T cell receptor beta chains presented below share a single source sample, sequenced in a study of cytomegalovirus exposure and HLA in healthy donors. 60 Vbeta and 13 Jbeta primers were used in PCR. The table came from immunoSEQ multiplex PCR; TCRdb's copy has only in-frame clones and leaves some out. Of around 110,000 clones in the sample, around four fifths were seen once. The specimen sequenced was PBMCs. The source is a man aged 50 to 59 in good health and CMV-seronegative.

This chain connects TRBV21-1 to TRBJ2-7; the table's D gene call, TRBD1, was not cross checked with the DNA. TRBV21-1 is listed as a pseudogene. The CDR3 has 23 residues. The CDR3 nucleotides read TGTGCCAGCAGCCCCCAGGGGGGACAGACCCCTTGTGTGCGCCTCCGAACGGGGTACGAGCAGTACTTC. Its translation is CASSPQGGQTPCVRLRTGYEQYF.

This clone turned up a few times. This chain connects TRBV19 to TRBJ1-2; D is ambiguous. Germline V gene lookup returns CDR1 LNHDA and CDR2 SQIVND (reference sequence). Trimming stripped 7 bases from V and 8 bases from J, with 29 bases between. This CDR3 region has 17 residues. CDR3 residues: CASTPNPLSTALKGYTF. In nucleotides, the CDR3 is TGTGCCAGTACCCCAAACCCCCTCTCGACTGCTCTGAAGGGCTACACCTTC.

This clone has only a few counts. The CDR3, as DNA: TGTGCCAGCAGATCTTTTCGAAGGGGGCGAATTCAGCCCCAGCATTTT. It yields the protein CASRSFRRGRIQPQHF. This sequence joins TRBV6-7 and TRBJ1-5; TRBD1 aligns across 7 bases. TRBV6-7 is flagged as an ORF with uncertain function. This CDR3 has 16 residues. The V and J ends lost 6 bases and 6 bases, in that order; junction bases with no gene match: 14.

This chain uses TRBV27 with TRBJ1-6, with TRBD1 matching 8 bases. V was pared by 9 bases and J by 7 bases, with 5 bases of the junction left unmatched. This CDR3 comprises 13 residues. CDR1 and CDR2 (germline): MNHEY, SMNVEV (reference sequence). The CDR3 DNA is TGTGCCAGTAGACAGGGGTTGAATTCACCCCTCCACTTT. This gives the protein CASRQGLNSPLHF.

The chain carries TRBV5-1 and TRBJ2-7; 8 nucleotides line up with TRBD2. Trimming took 0 bases from V and 7 from J; bases not matched to a gene: 9. Germline V gene sequence: CDR1 SGHRS, CDR2 YFSETQ. The CDR3 covers 15 residues. CDR3 residues: CASSLGPGGAREQYV. CDR3 nucleotides: TGCGCCAGCAGCTTGGGCCCGGGGGGGGCGAGGGAGCAGTACGTC.

V usage is TRBV9 and J usage is TRBJ1-4; the D is unclear. Per germline, CDR1 SGDLS and CDR2 YYNGEE. V lost 0 bases and J lost 4, with 10 bases in between. The CDR3 totals 15 residues. DNA of the CDR3: TGTGCCAGCAGCGTAGGGGTAGCCGTTAATGAAAAACTGTTTTTT. Its translation is CASSVGVAVNEKLFF.

The chain employs TRBV7-6 and TRBJ1-2; perhaps TRBD1 as D (5 bases). Looked up from germline, CDR1 is SGHVS and CDR2 is FNYEAQ. CDR3 length equals 13 residues. Trimming shortened V by 1 base and J by 8 bases, and 11 bases separated the two germline ends. The CDR3 nucleotides read TGTGCCAGCAGCTTAGAGGGGCAGAGCGGCTACACCTTC. It encodes CASSLEGQSGYTF.

V gene TRBV14 combines with J gene TRBJ1-4; D not resolved. The CDR3 sequence is 16 residues long. V was pared by 3 bases and J by 4 bases, with 15 bases between. Germline assignment: CDR1 SGHDN and CDR2 FVKESK. CDR3 region: CASSHQGTARNEKLFF. DNA of the CDR3: TGTGCCAGCAGCCACCAAGGAACAGCCCGTAATGAAAAACTGTTTTTT.

The genes are TRBV2 and TRBJ2-1, with 7 bases fitting TRBD1. This CDR3 comprises 13 residues. V trimming: 7 bases; J trimming: 5 bases; junction bases outside the gene matches: 5. CDR1 is SNHLY and CDR2 is FYNNEI in the germline V gene. The chain's CDR3 is CASNLDRNNEQFF. DNA of the CDR3: TGTGCCAGCAATTTGGACAGGAACAATGAGCAGTTCTTC.

J is TRBJ1-5 and V is TRBV12-5, with 7 bases fitting TRBD1. This CDR3 is 13 amino acids long. V gave up 9 bases and J gave up 4 bases; unmatched junction bases: 6. In germline, CDR1 is LGHNT, CDR2 FRNRAP. The CDR3 DNA sequence: TGTGCTAGCCGGGACAGCGGAAATCAGCCCCAGCATTTT. Encoded protein: CASRDSGNQPQHF.

The chain recombines TRBV5-1 with TRBJ2-7; D is uncertain. The CDR3 runs to 14 residues. V was pared by 1 base and J by 7 bases, with 15 bases between. Germline V lookup: CDR1 SGHRS, CDR2 YFSETQ. As DNA, the CDR3 is TGCGCCAGCAGCTTGTCCTCCTTAAGCTTAGAGCAGTACTTC. This codes for CASSLSSLSLEQYF.

The V and J genes are TRBV30 and TRBJ1-1; D is unclear. Germline V gene data show CDR1 as GTSNPN and CDR2 as SVGIG (reference sequence). The CDR3 is made up of 13 amino acids. The germline V and J ends were trimmed by 0 bases and 4 bases, with 9 bases remaining between them. CDR3 coding DNA: TGTGCCTGGAGTGTACGCCAGTTCACTGAAGCTTTCTTT. As protein: CAWSVRQFTEAFF.

The rearrangement uses TRBV30 and TRBJ1-2; unclear D gene. The CDR3 length is 11 residues. Trimming took off 2 bases at V and 5 bases at J, with 6 bases between the two ends. Germline values: CDR1 GTSNPN, CDR2 SVGIG (reference sequence). The chain's CDR3 is CAWSHRYGYTF. DNA for the CDR3: TGTGCCTGGAGTCACCGGTATGGCTACACCTTC.

The rearrangement joins TRBV18 to TRBJ2-1; 8 bases fit TRBD2. CDR3 length: 18 amino acids. Trimming removed 3 bases from V and 4 bases from J; junction bases left unmatched: 14. From germline, CDR1 is KGHSH and CDR2 LQKENI. The CDR3 DNA sequence: TGTGCCAGCTCACCTTACTCCCTCCTGACTAGCGCGTACAATGAGCAGTTCTTC. Translation gives CASSPYSLLTSAYNEQFF.

The rearrangement uses TRBV2 and TRBJ1-2; D is uncertain. There are 14 residues in the CDR3. Looked up from germline, CDR1 is SNHLY and CDR2 is FYNNEI. Trimming removed 6 bases from V and 8 bases from J, with 19 bases in between. The CDR3 DNA is TGTGCCAGCAGCTCACCCTCGTCGAGGGCCGGCTACACCTTC. It yields the protein CASSSPSSRAGYTF.

The chain couples TRBV5-1 to TRBJ1-1; D is undetermined. CDR1 SGHRS and CDR2 YFSETQ come from the germline V gene. The CDR3 covers 15 residues. Trimming took 7 bases from V and 4 from J, leaving 20 bases between them. The CDR3 region is CASGEDGLEGTEAFF. CDR3 DNA sequence: TGCGCCAGCGGAGAGGATGGCCTTGAAGGCACTGAAGCTTTCTTT.

The chain links TRBV10-3 to TRBJ2-2, with 9 bases lining up with TRBD2. Germline CDR1 and CDR2: ENHRY and SYGVKD. The CDR3 extends over 17 amino acids. Unmatched junction bases numbered 10, after V lost 5 bases and J lost 3 bases. CDR3 region: CAISPRGAGGDTGELFF. CDR3 nucleotide sequence: TGTGCCATCAGTCCCCGGGGAGCGGGGGGTGACACCGGGGAGCTGTTTTTT.

The chain recombines TRBV11-2 with TRBJ2-2; unclear D gene. CDR1 and CDR2 (germline): SGHAT, FQNNGV. Trimming took 1 base from V and 4 from J, leaving 10 bases between them. This CDR3 is 15 amino acids long. CDR3 DNA: TGTGCCAGCAGCTTAGGCCCGCGCGCCACCGGGGAGCTGTTTTTT. Its translation is CASSLGPRATGELFF.

The chain has TRBV6-5 and TRBJ1-5; D perhaps matches TRBD1 (6 bases). The germline V gene encodes CDR1 MNHEY and CDR2 SVGAGI. V lost 6 bases to trimming and J lost 0 bases, with 12 bases between them. This CDR3 is built from 15 residues. The CDR3 reads CASRVVRGSNQPQHF. As DNA, the CDR3 is TGTGCCAGCAGAGTAGTCAGGGGTAGCAATCAGCCCCAGCATTTT.

There are a few counts of this clone. The chain uses TRBV28 and TRBJ1-5; 7 nucleotides line up with TRBD1. Germline V gene sequence: CDR1 MDHEN, CDR2 SYDVKM. Trimming at V came to 10 bases and at J to 3 bases, leaving 3 bases not matched to a gene. The CDR3 runs 12 residues. CDR3 sequence reads: CATTGDNQPQHF. The CDR3 region has the DNA TGTGCCACCACAGGGGACAATCAGCCCCAGCATTTT.

The rearrangement links TRBV19 to TRBJ1-5; TRBD1 aligns across 7 bases. V lost 5 bases and J lost 4; bases outside the gene matches: 8. CDR1 LNHDA and CDR2 SQIVND come from the germline V gene (reference sequence). CDR3 length equals 15 residues. The CDR3 region has the DNA TGTGCCAGTAGTCGGGGAGACAGGGATAATCAGCCCCAGCATTTT. It translates to CASSRGDRDNQPQHF.

This chain links TRBV10-1 with TRBJ2-3; weak D call: TRBD2 (5 bases). In germline, CDR1 is WNHNN, CDR2 SYGVQD (reference sequence). The CDR3 totals 13 residues. V gave up 3 bases and J gave up 8 bases, with 12 bases separating them. The CDR3 nucleotides are TGCGCCAGCAGTGAAGGACGGGGAGTTACGCAGTATTTT. Translating it yields CASSEGRGVTQYF.

V usage is TRBV29-1 and J usage is TRBJ1-1; the D is unclear. Trimming removed 4 bases at V and 6 bases at J, with 12 bases between. Looked up from germline, CDR1 is SQVTM and CDR2 is ANQGSEA. This CDR3 comprises 12 residues. For the CDR3, the DNA is TGCAGCGTTGGAGGGAGCGGGGCTGAAGCTTTCTTT. This codes for CSVGGSGAEAFF.

The gene calls are TRBV10-3 and TRBJ2-3; no clear D gene. Germline V lookup: CDR1 ENHRY, CDR2 SYGVKD. The V and J ends lost 3 bases and 6 bases respectively, with 13 bases between them. CDR3 length: 14 amino acids. This CDR3 reads CAISESQSSDTQYF. CDR3 DNA sequence: TGTGCCATCAGTGAATCACAGAGCTCGGATACGCAGTATTTT.

This clone came up a few times. V gene TRBV2 combines with J gene TRBJ2-7; 7 bases fit TRBD1. The germline gives CDR1 SNHLY, CDR2 FYNNEI. V dropped 6 bases and J dropped 6; count of bases not matched to a gene: 11. The CDR3 runs to 14 residues. Written as DNA, the CDR3 is TGTGCCAGCAGCTCCGGGACAGCCCAAAGCGAGCAGTACGTC. Encoded protein: CASSSGTAQSEQYV.

This clone has just a few counts. J is TRBJ1-6 and V is TRBV5-1, with 10 nucleotides matching TRBD1. CDR3 length: 18 amino acids. Germline V CDR1 and CDR2: SGHRS, YFSETQ. The V and J ends lost 4 bases and 6 bases, in that order; junction bases with no gene match: 13. CDR3: CASSQTPGQGRSNSPLHF. The DNA of the CDR3 is TGCGCCAGCAGCCAAACGCCGGGACAGGGGAGAAGTAATTCACCCCTCCACTTT.

The V gene is TRBV5-1, the J gene TRBJ1-2; TRBD1 agrees at 10 bases. This CDR3 is 16 amino acids long. Germline V CDR1 and CDR2: SGHRS, YFSETQ. J lost 8 bases, V lost 0 bases, and 10 bases had no gene match. The CDR3, as DNA: TGCGCCAGCAGCTTGGGATTCGCCGGGACAGGGGACGGCTACACCTTC. Its translation is CASSLGFAGTGDGYTF.

This chain links TRBV18 with TRBJ1-1; D not resolved. Trimming left V 4 bases short and J 4 bases short, with 10 bases between. Germline CDR1 is KGHSH and CDR2 is LQKENI. This CDR3 region has 13 residues. As DNA, the CDR3 is TGTGCCAGCTCACAAGAAAGCGGCACTGAAGCTTTCTTT. This encodes CASSQESGTEAFF. Filled out from reference TRBV18 and TRBJ1-1, the complete variable domain reads NAGVMQNPRHLVRRRGQEARLRCSPMKGHSHVYWYRQLPEEGLKFMVYLQKENIIDESGMPKERFSAEFPKEGPSILRIQQVVRGDSAAYFCASSQESGTEAFFGQGTRLTVV.

V is TRBV5-4 and J is TRBJ2-7; 10 bases match TRBD2. The trim removed 1 base at V and 0 bases at J, leaving 1 base unmatched. This CDR3 contains 15 residues. CDR1 and CDR2 (germline): SGHNT, YYREEE (reference sequence). CDR3 in DNA: TGTGCCAGCAGCTTGACTAGCGGGGTCTCCTACGAGCAGTACTTC. Residues: CASSLTSGVSYEQYF.